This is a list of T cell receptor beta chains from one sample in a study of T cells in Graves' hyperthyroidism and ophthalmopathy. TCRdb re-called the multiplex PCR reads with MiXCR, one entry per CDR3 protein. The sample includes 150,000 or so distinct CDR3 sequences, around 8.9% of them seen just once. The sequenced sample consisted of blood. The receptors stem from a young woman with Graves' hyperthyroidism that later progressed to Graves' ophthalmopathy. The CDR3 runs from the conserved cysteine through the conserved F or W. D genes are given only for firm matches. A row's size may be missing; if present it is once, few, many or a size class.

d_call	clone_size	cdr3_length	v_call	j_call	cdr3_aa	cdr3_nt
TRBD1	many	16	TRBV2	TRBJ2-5	CASSAPGTGTGETQYF	TGTGCCAGCAGTGCGCCCGGGACAGGGACCGGAGAGACCCAGTACTTC
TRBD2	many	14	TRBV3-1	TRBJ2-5	CASASGLAGETQYF	TGTGCCAGCGCCTCGGGACTAGCGGGAGAGACCCAGTACTTC
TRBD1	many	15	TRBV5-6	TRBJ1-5	CASSRTGGWNQPQHF	TGTGCCAGCAGCCGAACAGGGGGCTGGAATCAGCCCCAGCATTTT
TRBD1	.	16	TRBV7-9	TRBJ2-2	CASSWGQQHSLGELFF	TGTGCCAGCAGCTGGGGACAGCAGCACAGTCTTGGGGAGCTGTTTTTT
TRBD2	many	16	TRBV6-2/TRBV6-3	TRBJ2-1	CASSSWTSGTYNEQFF	TGTGCCAGCAGTTCTTGGACTAGCGGGACCTACAATGAGCAGTTCTTC
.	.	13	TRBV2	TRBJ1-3	CASSAYSGNTIYF	TGTGCCAGCAGTGCTTACTCTGGAAACACCATATATTTT
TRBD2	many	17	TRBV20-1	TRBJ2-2	CSARGASGGANTGELFF	TGCAGTGCTAGAGGGGCTAGCGGGGGTGCGAACACCGGGGAGCTGTTTTTT
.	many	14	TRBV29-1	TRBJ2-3	CSVEGTRSTDTQYF	TGCAGCGTTGAAGGTACTCGTAGCACAGATACGCAGTATTTT
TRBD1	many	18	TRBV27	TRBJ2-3	CASNLSGTGAPGHDTQYF	TGTGCCAGCAACCTTTCCGGGACAGGGGCCCCTGGGCATGATACGCAGTATTTT
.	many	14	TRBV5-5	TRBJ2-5	CASSLVGVGETQYF	TGTGCCAGCAGCTTGGTAGGGGTCGGGGAGACCCAGTACTTC
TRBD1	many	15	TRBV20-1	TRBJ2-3	CSARDWQGARDTQYF	TGCAGTGCTAGAGATTGGCAGGGGGCGAGAGATACGCAGTATTTT
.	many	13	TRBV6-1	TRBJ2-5	CASSPMREETQYF	TGTGCCAGCAGCCCGATGCGGGAAGAGACCCAGTACTTC
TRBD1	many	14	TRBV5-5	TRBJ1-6	CASSLTGGGSPLHF	TGTGCCAGCAGCTTGACAGGGGGCGGATCACCCCTCCACTTT
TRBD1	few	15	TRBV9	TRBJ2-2	CASSVGDRNTGELFF	TGTGCCAGCAGCGTAGGGGACAGGAACACCGGGGAGCTGTTTTTT
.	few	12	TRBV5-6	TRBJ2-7	CASSLVSDEQYF	TGTGCCAGCAGCTTGGTGAGTGACGAGCAGTACTTC
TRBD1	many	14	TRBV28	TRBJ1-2	CASRMGQFAYGYTF	TGTGCCAGCAGAATGGGACAGTTTGCTTATGGCTACACCTTC
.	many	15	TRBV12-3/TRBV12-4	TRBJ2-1	CASSPQGGAYNEQFF	TGTGCCAGCAGCCCGCAGGGGGGGGCTTACAATGAGCAGTTCTTC
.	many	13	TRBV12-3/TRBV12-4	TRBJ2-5	CASSLKGRETQYF	TGTGCCAGCAGTTTAAAGGGAAGGGAGACCCAGTACTTC
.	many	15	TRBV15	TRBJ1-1	CATSRESTANTEAFF	TGTGCCACCAGCAGAGAATCTACAGCGAACACTGAAGCTTTCTTT
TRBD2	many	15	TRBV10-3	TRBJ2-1	CAISESGGAGDEQFF	TGTGCCATCAGTGAGAGCGGGGGGGCCGGCGATGAGCAGTTCTTC
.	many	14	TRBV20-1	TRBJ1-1	CSAIMVGVDAEAFF	TGCAGTGCTATTATGGTAGGGGTAGACGCTGAAGCTTTCTTT
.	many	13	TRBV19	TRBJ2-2	CASSIGGAGELFF	TGTGCCAGTAGTATTGGGGGAGCCGGGGAGCTGTTTTTT
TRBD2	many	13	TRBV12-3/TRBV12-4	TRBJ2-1	CASSFGGEGEQFF	TGTGCCAGCAGTTTCGGCGGGGAGGGCGAGCAGTTCTTC